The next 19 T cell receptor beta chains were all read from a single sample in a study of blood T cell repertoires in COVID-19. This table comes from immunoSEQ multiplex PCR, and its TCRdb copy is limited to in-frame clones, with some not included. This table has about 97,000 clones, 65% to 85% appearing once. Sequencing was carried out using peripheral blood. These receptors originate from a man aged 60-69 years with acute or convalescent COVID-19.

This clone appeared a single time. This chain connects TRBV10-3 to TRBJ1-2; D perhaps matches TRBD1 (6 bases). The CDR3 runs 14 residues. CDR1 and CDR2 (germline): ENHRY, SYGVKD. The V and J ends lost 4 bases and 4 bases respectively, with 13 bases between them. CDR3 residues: CAISGQADIYGYTF. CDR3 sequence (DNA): TGTGCCATCAGTGGACAGGCGGATATCTATGGCTACACCTTC.

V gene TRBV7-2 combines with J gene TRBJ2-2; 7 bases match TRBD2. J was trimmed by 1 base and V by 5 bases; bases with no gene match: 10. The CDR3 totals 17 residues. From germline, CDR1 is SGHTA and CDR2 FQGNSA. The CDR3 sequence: CASSHPGGGRNTGELFF. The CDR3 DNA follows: TGTGCCAGCAGCCACCCGGGGGGAGGGAGGAACACCGGGGAGCTGTTTTTT.

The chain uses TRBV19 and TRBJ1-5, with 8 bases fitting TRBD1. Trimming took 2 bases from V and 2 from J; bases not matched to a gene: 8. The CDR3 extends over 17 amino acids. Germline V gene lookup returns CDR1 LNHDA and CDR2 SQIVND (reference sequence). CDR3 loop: CASSITPDRGGNQPQHF. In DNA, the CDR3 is TGTGCCAGTAGTATAACGCCCGACAGGGGTGGCAATCAGCCCCAGCATTTT.

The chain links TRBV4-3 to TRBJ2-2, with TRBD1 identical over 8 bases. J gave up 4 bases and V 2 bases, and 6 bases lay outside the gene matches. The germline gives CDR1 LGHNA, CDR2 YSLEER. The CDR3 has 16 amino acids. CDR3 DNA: TGCGCCAGCAGCCAAAGGGACAGGCGAGCCACCGGGGAGCTGTTTTTT. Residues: CASSQRDRRATGELFF.

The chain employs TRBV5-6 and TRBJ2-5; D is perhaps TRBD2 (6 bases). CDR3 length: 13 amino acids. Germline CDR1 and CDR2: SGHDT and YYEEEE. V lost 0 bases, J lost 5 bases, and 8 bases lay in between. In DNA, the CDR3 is TGTGCCAGCAGCTTGGGTGGGGGGGAGACCCAGTACTTC. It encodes CASSLGGGETQYF.

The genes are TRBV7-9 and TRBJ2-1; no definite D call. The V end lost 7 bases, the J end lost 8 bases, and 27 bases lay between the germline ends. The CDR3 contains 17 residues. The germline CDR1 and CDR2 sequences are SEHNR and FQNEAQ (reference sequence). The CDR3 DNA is TGTGCCAGCACTTTTTACTTAGGAATTGCGGTCGTGGATGAGCAGTTCTTC. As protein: CASTFYLGIAVVDEQFF.

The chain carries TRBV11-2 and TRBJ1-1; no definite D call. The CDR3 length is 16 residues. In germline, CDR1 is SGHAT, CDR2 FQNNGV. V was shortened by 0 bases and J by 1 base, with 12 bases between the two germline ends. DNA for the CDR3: TGTGCCAGCAGCTTAGATTGGGTGTTAGCGAACACTGAAGCTTTCTTT. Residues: CASSLDWVLANTEAFF.

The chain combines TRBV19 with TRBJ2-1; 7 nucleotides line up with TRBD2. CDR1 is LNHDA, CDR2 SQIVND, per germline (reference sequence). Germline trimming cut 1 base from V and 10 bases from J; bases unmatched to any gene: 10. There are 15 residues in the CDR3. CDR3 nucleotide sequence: TGTGCCAGTAGTATAGCAAAGACTGCGGGAGACGAGCAGTTCTTC. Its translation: CASSIAKTAGDEQFF.

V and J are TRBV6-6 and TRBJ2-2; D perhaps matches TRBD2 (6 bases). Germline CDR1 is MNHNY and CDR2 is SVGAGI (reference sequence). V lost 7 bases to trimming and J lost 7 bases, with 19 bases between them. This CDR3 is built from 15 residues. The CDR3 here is CASIKGLGGFGELFF. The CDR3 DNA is TGTGCCAGCATAAAGGGACTCGGGGGATTCGGGGAGCTGTTTTTT.

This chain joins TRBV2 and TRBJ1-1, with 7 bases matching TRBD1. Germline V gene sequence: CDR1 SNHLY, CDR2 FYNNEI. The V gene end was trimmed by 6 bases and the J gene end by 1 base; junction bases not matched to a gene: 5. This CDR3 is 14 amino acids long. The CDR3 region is CASRGRQGNTEAFF. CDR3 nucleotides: TGTGCCAGCAGGGGGAGACAGGGGAACACTGAAGCTTTCTTT.

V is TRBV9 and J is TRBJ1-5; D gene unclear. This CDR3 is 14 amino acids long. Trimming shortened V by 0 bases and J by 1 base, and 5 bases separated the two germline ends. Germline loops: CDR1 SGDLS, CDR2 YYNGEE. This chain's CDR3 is CASSVGRSNQPQHF. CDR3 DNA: TGTGCCAGCAGCGTAGGGCGGAGCAATCAGCCCCAGCATTTT.

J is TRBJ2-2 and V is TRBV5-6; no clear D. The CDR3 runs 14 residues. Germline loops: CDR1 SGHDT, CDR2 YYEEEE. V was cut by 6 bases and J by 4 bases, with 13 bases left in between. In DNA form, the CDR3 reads TGTGCCAGCAAAAAGGAACGGGTCACCGGGGAGCTGTTTTTT. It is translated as CASKKERVTGELFF.

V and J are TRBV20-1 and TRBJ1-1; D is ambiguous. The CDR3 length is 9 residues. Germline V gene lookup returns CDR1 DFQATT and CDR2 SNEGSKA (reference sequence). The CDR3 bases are TGCAGGGCGGGAGCTGAAGCTTTCTTT. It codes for CRAGAEAFF.

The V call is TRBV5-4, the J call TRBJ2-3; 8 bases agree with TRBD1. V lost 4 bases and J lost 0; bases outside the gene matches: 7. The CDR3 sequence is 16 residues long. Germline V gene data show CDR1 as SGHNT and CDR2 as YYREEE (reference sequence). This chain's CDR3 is CASSKAGGRSTDTQYF. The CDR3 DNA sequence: TGTGCCAGCAGCAAGGCAGGGGGCAGAAGCACAGATACGCAGTATTTT.

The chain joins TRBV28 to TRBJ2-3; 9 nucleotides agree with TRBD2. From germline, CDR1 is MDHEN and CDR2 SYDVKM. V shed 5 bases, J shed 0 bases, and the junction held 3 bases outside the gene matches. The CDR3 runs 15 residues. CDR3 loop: CASSPLAGSTDTQYF. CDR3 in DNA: TGTGCCAGCAGTCCTCTAGCGGGAAGCACAGATACGCAGTATTTT.

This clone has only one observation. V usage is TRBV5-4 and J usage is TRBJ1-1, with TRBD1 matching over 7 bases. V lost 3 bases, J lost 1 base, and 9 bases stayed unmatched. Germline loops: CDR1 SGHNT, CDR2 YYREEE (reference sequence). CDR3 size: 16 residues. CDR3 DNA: TGTGCCAGCAGCTCGCGGACAGGACCCCCGAACACTGAAGCTTTCTTT. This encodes CASSSRTGPPNTEAFF.

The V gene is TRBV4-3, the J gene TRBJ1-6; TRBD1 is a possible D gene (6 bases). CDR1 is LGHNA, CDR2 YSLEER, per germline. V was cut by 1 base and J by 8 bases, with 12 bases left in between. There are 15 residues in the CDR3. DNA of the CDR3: TGCGCCAGCAGCCAAGGGCGGGGGGCTTATTCACCCCTCCACTTT. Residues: CASSQGRGAYSPLHF.

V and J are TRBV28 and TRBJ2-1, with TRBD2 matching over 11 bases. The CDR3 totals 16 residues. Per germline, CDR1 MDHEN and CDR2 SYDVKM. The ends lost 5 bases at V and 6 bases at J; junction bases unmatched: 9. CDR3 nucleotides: TGTGCCAGCAGTATCTTAGCGGGAGGGGGGTTCAATGAGCAGTTCTTC. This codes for CASSILAGGGFNEQFF.

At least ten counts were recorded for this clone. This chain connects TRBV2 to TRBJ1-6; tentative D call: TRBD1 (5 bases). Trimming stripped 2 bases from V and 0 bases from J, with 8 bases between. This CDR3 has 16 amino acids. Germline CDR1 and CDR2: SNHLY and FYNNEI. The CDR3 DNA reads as TGTGCCAGCAGTGAACGACAGAGCTCCTATAATTCACCCCTCCACTTT. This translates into CASSERQSSYNSPLHF.